This T cell receptor beta chain was documented in a study of blood T cells in healthy people across ages (dated by TCRdb to 2014 to 2015). For context, the study as a whole: In model experiments, roughly one uniquely barcoded TCR beta cDNA molecule per two T cells was captured by template switching. Age-related changes in TCR beta repertoire diversity were measured in the study by deep sequencing normalized with unique cDNA molecular identifiers. Donors were grouped into four age groups: young (average roughly 15 years), middle-aged (39), aged (around 66) and long-lived (just over 80). Donors of different ages were randomly distributed across sequencing lanes to avoid experimental bias. For two donors (one aged 18 to 29 and one aged 80 or older), the study analyzed two additional independent replicas of 1 million unique cDNA reads from the same blood draw.

Details on this clonotype: Its binding antigen is unknown. Per-base quality was not reported, and no clone a single base away is much larger than it.

Donors were 39 systemically healthy Caucasian individuals from Russia aged roughly 6 to 90 years. Ten milliliters of peripheral blood were drawn from each donor into EDTA-treated Vacutainer tubes. Ficoll-Paque density-gradient centrifugation was used to isolate PBMCs, with at least 6.5 million per sample. Total RNA, at least 6 micrograms per sample, was extracted from PBMCs with Trizol reagent. For every donor, an aliquot of PBMCs went through flow cytometry to measure the percentages of naive CD45RAhigh/CD27high T cells. Receptor libraries were prepared by 5' RACE. Sequencing used an Illumina HiSeq 2500. A second PCR of roughly 7 to 12 cycles was run with a J-beta primer mix and a sample-barcoded 5' primer. Each TCR beta cDNA molecule received a unique molecular identifier from a template-switch 5' adaptor carrying 12 random nucleotides. Each sample yielded at least 2.5 million CDR3-containing paired-end reads. All of the RNA was converted into first-strand cDNA using the Mint cDNA synthesis kit, with a TRBC-specific oligonucleotide serving as the primer. Following uracil-DNA glycosylase treatment, a first 18-cycle PCR with universal primers M1SS and BC2_uni_R was performed on all cDNA. The paper's processing steps were these. For normalization, 1 million high-quality reads, each with a distinct molecular identifier, were randomly selected from each sample. Reads with shared molecular identifiers were discarded instead of being binned into consensus sequences. CDR3 identification, clonotype clustering and error correction used MiTCR with a Q25 quality threshold and the strictest error-elimination algorithm. Lower-bound total TCR beta diversity was estimated with a nonparametric unseen species model using Euler transformation. TCRdb reprocessing: public reads trimmed at Q25 with fastp, clones called with MiXCR, in-frame beta chains kept. Rows are combined by CDR3 protein, so each entry shows the most common genes and DNA. Here the V and J calls rest on TCRdb's processing, not on the authors' analysis. Here the sample has about 1.1 million distinct CDR3 sequences; 35% to 45% occur a single time. The ten biggest clones cover approximately 14% of the sample.

Via the germline V gene (reference sequence), CDR1 is MNHEY and CDR2 SMNVEV. The V end loses 0 bases and the J end loses 6 bases, and a stretch of 14 bases separates them. The CDR3 runs 16 residues from the cysteine to the phenylalanine. Only the CDR3 DNA is retained, 48 bases long and in frame from the first base. Overall study results and their limits: Bulk unsorted PBMC profiling prevented conclusive comparison of naive and antigen-experienced compartments. Compared with the aged group, the long-lived group had more naive CD4+ T cells, fewer expanded clones and increased TCR diversity, suggesting age selection. There was a strong correlation between observed TCR beta diversity and the percentage of naive T cells measured by flow cytometry. Total diversity estimates from one million sequenced T cells were considered lower bounds and underestimates. Because donor CMV infection status was unknown, age-related changes in expanded clonotypes were potentially confounded. Observed TCR beta diversity per million T cells fell roughly linearly with age, and a significant reduction was already apparent by age approximately 40.

This chain joins TRBV27 to TRBJ2-2; possibly the D gene is TRBD1, per 6 matching bases. The receptor was isolated from a man aged 18 to 35 in good health. The sample was blood. The bases are TGTGCCAGCAGTTTATCGTACAGGGCCGAGGCCGGGGAGCTGTTTTTT. Its translation reads: CASSLSYRAEAGELFF.